This T cell receptor (beta chain) was identified during a study of regulatory T cells in long-lasting Graves disease. As to this clonotype: The antigen is undetermined.

Arm-PCR of CDR3 regions with iRepertoire HTBI primers generated TCR beta libraries. The authors' processing: Overall, samples carried more than 55 TRBV and 15 or so TRBJ segments. TCRdb recomputed calls from the multiplex PCR reads with MiXCR, one row per CDR3 protein. TCRdb's processing, not the authors' own work, is the source of the V and J calls. The sample includes about 540,000 distinct CDR3 sequences, approximately 13% of them seen just once. Study-level points and caveats: Among samples with persistent disease, TRBV28, TRBJ1-2 and TRBJ2-5 were favored.

Time point indicated: newly diagnosed GD, antithyroid drugs for less than 3 months. The TCR library was prepared using RNA isolated from PBMCs. Germline V lookup: CDR1 SNHLY, CDR2 FYNNEI. The CDR3 length is 13 residues. V shed 6 bases and J shed 3 bases, with 12 bases lying between them. The same data also contributed to another study, on T cells in Graves' hyperthyroidism and ophthalmopathy. That source notes: In the first-round RT-PCR of the TCR CDR3, the HTBI primer set was used. Also found in blood were most expanded thyroid clonotypes above 0.001.

The J gene is TRBJ2-7, the V gene TRBV2; no firm D call. Sequenced material: peripheral blood mononuclear cells (PBMCs), taken at new diagnosis, from a patient treated with antithyroid drugs. The sequence derives from a man aged 25 to 40 with Graves disease. Here the CDR3 DNA reads TGTGCCAGCAGATTGATCCTCCACTACGAGCAGTACTTC. Protein: CASRLILHYEQYF.